This TCR beta chain was profiled in a study of T cell responses to AZD1222 COVID-19 vaccine. Profiling relied on immunoSEQ multiplex PCR, and the TCRdb table lists in-frame clones only, not all of them. The sample holds around 140,000 clones, roughly 90% seen once. Overall study results and limits: Reportedly, nearly half the spike-specific TCRs target unmutated variant regions.

This clone was recorded only once. Antigen unknown. Germline CDR1 reads GTSNPN; CDR2 reads SVGIG (reference sequence). V was pared by 2 bases and J by 11 bases, with 15 bases between. There are 12 residues in the CDR3. This TCR came from an adult who received the AZD1222 COVID-19 vaccine. The sample in question was peripheral blood, obtained 28 days after the second AZD1222 dose. V usage is TRBV30 and J usage is TRBJ1-2; D may be TRBD1 (5 bases). CDR3: CAWSQDYGGYTF. The CDR3 region has the DNA TGTGCCTGGAGTCAAGACTACGGGGGGTACACCTTC.